The 24 T cell receptor beta chains below come from one sample, sequenced in a study of naive and memory T cell subsets. Both TRBC1 and TRBC2 were covered by a beta constant-region primer of two equimolar oligonucleotides. Nested alpha and beta constant-region primers with the SP2 primer drove four PCR rounds on ligated cDNA. A single record per CDR3 protein comes from TCRdb applying MiXCR to the UMI-ligation and nested PCR reads. This table holds some 82,000 distinct CDR3 sequences, 9% to 9.5% found once. The source material was naive CD8+ T cells from blood. All receptors come from a human donor in good health.

The chain carries TRBV27 and TRBJ2-5; D not resolved. The V end lost 0 bases, the J end lost 2 bases, and 10 bases lay between the germline ends. CDR1 MNHEY and CDR2 SMNVEV come from the germline V gene (reference sequence). This CDR3 comprises 15 residues. The CDR3 DNA follows: TGTGCCAGCAGTTTATCGTTAGGGATTCAAGAGACCCAGTACTTC. Its translation is CASSLSLGIQETQYF.

The chain joins TRBV5-1 to TRBJ2-3, with D hard to call. V was trimmed by 1 base and J by 6 bases, leaving 12 bases between them. Per the germline V gene, CDR1 is SGHRS and CDR2 is YFSETQ. This CDR3 comprises 14 residues. The CDR3 here is CASSLRPLADTQYF. The CDR3 region has the DNA TGCGCCAGCAGCTTGAGACCCCTTGCGGATACGCAGTATTTT.

This clonotype was seen at least ten times. The rearrangement links TRBV9 to TRBJ2-2, with no clear D. CDR1 is SGDLS and CDR2 is YYNGEE in the germline V gene. The CDR3 loop spans 13 amino acids. Trimming left V 3 bases short and J 1 base short, with 4 bases between. CDR3 bases: TGTGCCAGCAGCGCGAGGAACACCGGGGAGCTGTTTTTT. It is translated as CASSARNTGELFF.

This clonotype was picked up a small number of times. This chain joins TRBV6-5 and TRBJ2-7, with D possibly matching TRBD1 (5 bases). CDR1 MNHEY and CDR2 SVGAGI come from the germline V gene. The V and J ends lost 6 bases and 0 bases respectively, with 12 bases between them. This CDR3 comprises 14 residues. CDR3 protein: CASRGQIGSYEQYF. For the CDR3, the DNA is TGTGCCAGCAGAGGACAAATCGGCTCCTACGAGCAGTACTTC.

This clonotype has at least ten counts. The CDR3 protein is CASSLSEPQYF. Written as DNA, the CDR3 is TGTGCCAGCAGTTTATCAGAACCGCAGTACTTC. The gene calls are TRBV12-3 or TRBV12-4 and TRBJ2-7, with D unclear. CDR3 length equals 11 residues. V was shortened by 2 bases and J by 9 bases, with 8 bases between the two germline ends.

The chain is built from TRBV27 and TRBJ1-1; a weak D match, TRBD1 (5 bases). There are 15 residues in the CDR3. Trimming removed 3 bases at V and 1 base at J, with 12 bases between. The germline V gene encodes CDR1 MNHEY and CDR2 SMNVEV (reference sequence). CDR3 residues: CASSLRRGGNTEAFF. The CDR3 DNA reads TGTGCCAGCAGTTTGAGGCGCGGGGGGAACACTGAAGCTTTCTTT.

This clonotype was detected only a few times. This chain links TRBV27 with TRBJ2-3; D remains ambiguous. The CDR3 is 14 residues long. Trimming left V 2 bases short and J 4 bases short, with 10 bases between. From germline, CDR1 is MNHEY and CDR2 SMNVEV (reference sequence). CDR3 residues: CASSLGSNPDTQYF. The DNA for the CDR3 is TGTGCCAGCAGTTTAGGCAGCAATCCAGATACGCAGTATTTT.

This clonotype came up a few times. The genes are TRBV5-8 and TRBJ1-1; D is unresolved. Trimming took off 1 base at V and 5 bases at J, with 6 bases between the two ends. The CDR3 has 12 amino acids. Germline lookup yields CDR1 SGHTS and CDR2 YDEGEE. In nucleotides, the CDR3 is TGTGCCAGCAGCTTGAGATGGACTGAAGCTTTCTTT. Its translation: CASSLRWTEAFF.

This sequence joins TRBV10-3 and TRBJ2-7; 7 bases are a match to TRBD2. Germline trimming cut 11 bases from V and 2 bases from J; bases unmatched to any gene: 12. Germline assignment: CDR1 ENHRY and CDR2 SYGVKD. The CDR3 has 14 amino acids. The CDR3 protein is CAAGAEGWPYEQYF. The CDR3 DNA follows: TGTGCCGCGGGAGCCGAAGGGTGGCCCTACGAGCAGTACTTC.

The chain employs TRBV9 and TRBJ2-5, with D perhaps given as TRBD1 or TRBD2 (5 bases each). This CDR3 is 14 amino acids long. V was clipped by 3 bases and J by 3 bases, with 12 bases between them. The germline V gene encodes CDR1 SGDLS and CDR2 YYNGEE. CDR3 coding DNA: TGTGCCAGCAGCGCTTCCGGGGCAGAAGAGACCCAGTACTTC. Its translation: CASSASGAEETQYF. Full variable domain (remainder filled in from reference TRBV9 and TRBJ2-5): DSGVTQTPKHLITATGQRVTLRCSPRSGDLSVYWYQQSLDQGLQFLIQYYNGEERAKGNILERFSAQQFPDLHSELNLSSLELGDSALYFCASSASGAEETQYFGPGTRLLVL.

CDR3 in amino acids: CSVEEQGASDTQYF. In nucleotides, the CDR3 is TGCAGCGTTGAGGAACAGGGGGCCTCAGATACGCAGTATTTT. The chain joins TRBV29-1 to TRBJ2-3; TRBD1 matches 9 bases. CDR1 is SQVTM and CDR2 is ANQGSEA in the germline V gene. The CDR3 is 14 amino acids. V lost 3 bases, J lost 4 bases, and 5 bases stayed unmatched.

This clonotype occurred many times. The chain employs TRBV29-1 and TRBJ1-5; D is possibly TRBD1 (5 bases). This CDR3 contains 12 residues. Trimming cost V 4 bases and J 7 bases, with 11 bases left between them. CDR1 SQVTM and CDR2 ANQGSEA come from the germline V gene. CDR3 sequence (DNA): TGCAGCGTTGCCAGGGAAGGGCAGCCCCAGCATTTT. It encodes CSVAREGQPQHF.

V is TRBV10-1 and J is TRBJ2-3; no definite D call. The CDR3 consists of 14 residues. Per germline, CDR1 WNHNN and CDR2 SYGVQD (reference sequence). Trimming stripped 0 bases from V and 5 bases from J, with 9 bases between. The DNA of the CDR3 is TGCGCCAGCAGTGAGTCGATACTTGGAGATACGCAGTATTTT. Translated, it gives CASSESILGDTQYF.

V gene TRBV7-9 combines with J gene TRBJ1-2; D perhaps matches TRBD1 (6 bases). This CDR3 region has 12 residues. Germline values: CDR1 SEHNR, CDR2 FQNEAQ (reference sequence). V lost 2 bases and J lost 8, with 9 bases in between. CDR3 DNA: TGTGCCAGCAGCTTAACAGGGAGCGGCTACACCTTC. Protein: CASSLTGSGYTF.

A few counts support this clonotype. The CDR3 region has the DNA TGTGCCAGCAGCGTAGGGGCCAAAAACATTCAGTACTTC. Its protein product is CASSVGAKNIQYF. V is TRBV9 and J is TRBJ2-4; no clear D. Germline CDR1 and CDR2: SGDLS and YYNGEE. CDR3 length equals 13 residues. V was pared by 0 bases and J by 1 base, with 2 bases between.

This clonotype was counted only a few times. This sequence joins TRBV29-1 and TRBJ2-1; TRBD2 matches 12 bases. V gave up 4 bases and J gave up 7 bases; unmatched junction bases: 8. This CDR3 comprises 15 residues. CDR1 is SQVTM, CDR2 ANQGSEA, per germline. The CDR3 nucleotides are TGCAGCGTTGGGGGGCTAGCGGGAGGGCCGAATGAGCAGTTCTTC. This codes for CSVGGLAGGPNEQFF.

The table lists this clonotype with many counts. The rearrangement links TRBV6-5 to TRBJ1-1; D gene unclear. The CDR3 is made up of 12 amino acids. The V end lost 6 bases, the J end lost 0 bases, and 5 bases lay between the germline ends. Germline V gene lookup returns CDR1 MNHEY and CDR2 SVGAGI. The CDR3 DNA sequence: TGTGCCAGCAGGACGGTGAACACTGAAGCTTTCTTT. This sequence encodes CASRTVNTEAFF.

This clonotype was counted at least ten times. The chain carries TRBV2 and TRBJ2-3; a weak D match, TRBD1 (5 bases). This CDR3 spans 13 amino acids. The V end was cut by 8 bases, the J end by 4 bases, with 13 bases between. The germline gives CDR1 SNHLY, CDR2 FYNNEI. The CDR3 spells CASPPIGADTQYF. The CDR3 bases are TGTGCCAGCCCGCCCATAGGGGCAGATACGCAGTATTTT.

This clonotype appeared many times. The chain links TRBV19 to TRBJ2-1; TRBD1 might be the D (6 bases). CDR1 LNHDA and CDR2 SQIVND come from the germline V gene (reference sequence). This CDR3 spans 13 amino acids. Trimming left V 7 bases short and J 3 bases short, with 10 bases between. In nucleotides, the CDR3 is TGTGCCAGTATGGACAGAGGCTACAATGAGCAGTTCTTC. Translated: CASMDRGYNEQFF. Combining the CDR3 with reference TRBV19 and TRBJ2-1 gives the whole variable domain DGGITQSPKYLFRKEGQNVTLSCEQNLNHDAMYWYRQDPGQGLRLIYYSQIVNDFQKGDIAEGYSVSREKKESFPLTVTSAQKNPTAFYLCASMDRGYNEQFFGPGTRLTVL.

This clonotype was counted at least ten times. This CDR3 is CASRGWTVDTQYF. The CDR3 DNA reads TGTGCCAGCAGGGGATGGACGGTTGATACGCAGTATTTT. The chain employs TRBV11-2 and TRBJ2-3; D gene uncertain. Germline CDR1 is SGHAT and CDR2 is FQNNGV. Trimming stripped 6 bases from V and 6 bases from J, with 13 bases between. The CDR3 runs 13 residues.

Many counts were recorded for this clonotype. V and J are TRBV29-1 and TRBJ2-1; TRBD2 might be the D (6 bases). CDR1 and CDR2 from the germline V gene are SQVTM and ANQGSEA. Trimming shortened V by 6 bases and J by 9 bases, and 21 bases separated the two germline ends. This CDR3 spans 14 amino acids. Written as DNA, the CDR3 is TGCAGCGTGGAGGACGGGAGACCCTCCGGTGAGCAGTTCTTC. Protein product: CSVEDGRPSGEQFF.

This chain links TRBV3-1 with TRBJ1-2; D unresolved. The CDR3 consists of 15 residues. Trimming took 0 bases from V and 4 from J, leaving 12 bases between them. Germline CDR1 and CDR2: LGHDT and YNNKEL (reference sequence). The CDR3 DNA sequence: TGTGCCAGCAGCCAAGACTCGGAAGGGATCTATGGCTACACCTTC. Residues: CASSQDSEGIYGYTF. The full variable domain, rest sourced from reference TRBV3-1 and TRBJ1-2, is DTAVSQTPKYLVTQMGNDKSIKCEQNLGHDTMYWYKQDSKKFLKIMFSYNNKELIINETVPNRFSPKSPDKAHLNLHINSLELGDSAVYFCASSQDSEGIYGYTFGSGTRLTVV.

This clonotype has a handful of counts. V is TRBV2 and J is TRBJ2-5; D is tentatively TRBD1 or TRBD2 (5 bases each). The ends were cut back, 0 bases at V and 4 bases at J, with 6 bases in the middle. Germline CDR1 is SNHLY and CDR2 is FYNNEI. This CDR3 contains 13 residues. CDR3 DNA: TGTGCCAGCAGTGAAGCCGGGGCAGAGACCCAGTACTTC. Protein product: CASSEAGAETQYF.

This clonotype was recorded at least ten times. The J gene is TRBJ1-1, the V gene TRBV6-1; no firm D call. Germline lookup yields CDR1 MNHNS and CDR2 SASEGT. V gave up 1 base and J gave up 0 bases, with 9 bases separating them. The CDR3 spans 15 residues. CDR3 residues: CASSEDDALNTEAFF. CDR3 bases: TGTGCCAGCAGTGAAGATGATGCCTTGAACACTGAAGCTTTCTTT.